This entry is about one T cell receptor beta chain. The data belong to a study of blood T cell repertoires in COVID-19. CDR1 and CDR2 (germline): ENHRY, SYGVKD. After removal of 10 bases from V and 4 bases from J, the junction contained 9 bases not matched to a gene. This CDR3 is built from 13 residues. Assay: immunoSEQ multiplex PCR; the TCRdb copy retains only in-frame clones and omits some. The sample lists approximately 96,000 clones; over 75% were seen once. The TCR was taken from an elderly woman with acute or convalescent COVID-19. The chain has TRBV10-3 and TRBJ1-2; 7 bases are a match to TRBD1. The specimen was peripheral blood. The CDR3 here is CASSGGMGYGYTF. The DNA of the CDR3 is TGTGCCAGTTCAGGGGGTATGGGCTATGGCTACACCTTC.